The clone carrying this TCR beta chain appeared many times. The entry originates in a study of HIV-infected patients and healthy controls. TCRdb processed the 5' RACE reads anew with MiXCR; each CDR3 protein has one entry. The sample shows 50,000 to 80,000 distinct CDR3 sequences, roughly a fifth of them seen only once. This CDR3 is built from 15 residues. With 1 base clipped from V and 4 bases from J, the junction kept 6 bases outside the gene matches. Per germline, CDR1 MNHEY and CDR2 SVGAGI. The chain uses TRBV6-5 and TRBJ1-2; 7 bases line up with TRBD1. The receptor comes from a human donor in good health. Material for sequencing was CD4+ T cells from blood. The CDR3 nucleotides are TGTGCCAGCAGTTACTACTTGACAGGGCTCTATGGCTACACCTTC. Translation: CASSYYLTGLYGYTF.